A selection of T cell receptor beta chains follows, all from one sample in a study of tumor-infiltrating lymphocytes in primary liver carcinoma. A single record per CDR3 protein comes from TCRdb applying MiXCR to the multiplex PCR reads. Altogether approximately 330,000 distinct CDR3 sequences are present, approximately 65% being singletons, with the ten largest covering about 6.3%. The specimen was peripheral blood. These receptors originate from a man aged 40-49 years with primary liver carcinoma and hepatitis B virus infection. Each CDR3 is given without its conserved first and last residue. A D gene is named only where the DNA matches it firmly.

v_call	d_call	j_call	cdr3_aa
TRBV5-4	TRBD1	TRBJ2-7	ASSPGQGDSYEQY
TRBV5-6	TRBD2	TRBJ2-5	ASSSLAEETQY
TRBV11-2	-	TRBJ1-6	ASSSSGLRSSPLH
TRBV29-1	TRBD1	TRBJ2-3	SASGTVPGTDTQY
TRBV6-1	-	TRBJ2-1	ANSESGYQDLHNEQF
TRBV6-1	-	TRBJ1-2	ASSENIPDRYYGYT
TRBV4-2	-	TRBJ1-5	ASSQGIADNQPQH
TRBV5-1	-	TRBJ2-7	ASSLGDHAYEQY
TRBV28	TRBD1	TRBJ1-4	ASLLGGHNPTNEKLF
TRBV5-4	-	-	ASSLKGDTQH
TRBV6-1	-	TRBJ2-2	ASNGRTDIGELF
TRBV29-1	-	TRBJ2-7	SVFPGTYEQY
TRBV11-2	TRBD2	TRBJ2-1	ASSLDRGGRFYNEQF
TRBV6-5	-	TRBJ2-7	ASTMDGTSYEQY
TRBV24-1	TRBD1	TRBJ2-5	ATSDFRDRGRLETQY
TRBV11-2	-	TRBJ1-1	ASSLFGGNTKAF
TRBV15	TRBD1	TRBJ2-3	ATRGQGTWDTQY
TRBV11-2	TRBD2	TRBJ2-1	ANNPQREGLGKQF
TRBV6-5	-	TRBJ2-2	ASSYRSRGTGELF
TRBV10-3	TRBD1	TRBJ2-2	ATQQGSGELF
TRBV28	-	TRBJ2-7	ASSLAGSEQY
TRBV5-4	-	TRBJ1-1	ASSLTGRNTEAS
TRBV11-2	-	TRBJ1-4	ASSSQWSEKLF
TRBV7-8	-	TRBJ1-2	ASSPDRSNGYT
TRBV9	TRBD2	TRBJ2-7	ASSPGLAEYEQY
TRBV6-2/TRBV6-3	TRBD2	TRBJ2-5	ASSPRLAVGPWETQY
TRBV6-1	TRBD1	TRBJ2-7	ASSERDRNYEQY
TRBV30	-	TRBJ1-5	AWSPGYSNQPQH
TRBV11-2	-	-	ASSLTSVQGLLSTDTQH
TRBV11-2	-	TRBJ2-1	ANRNRGGNEQF
TRBV11-2	-	TRBJ1-3	ASSILFPGNAIY
TRBV7-8	-	TRBJ2-1	ASSLAPSRSHGGYNEQF
TRBV7-9	TRBD2	TRBJ2-5	ASSSIKGLFQETQY
TRBV6-2/TRBV6-3	-	TRBJ1-5	ASSRWGADQPQH